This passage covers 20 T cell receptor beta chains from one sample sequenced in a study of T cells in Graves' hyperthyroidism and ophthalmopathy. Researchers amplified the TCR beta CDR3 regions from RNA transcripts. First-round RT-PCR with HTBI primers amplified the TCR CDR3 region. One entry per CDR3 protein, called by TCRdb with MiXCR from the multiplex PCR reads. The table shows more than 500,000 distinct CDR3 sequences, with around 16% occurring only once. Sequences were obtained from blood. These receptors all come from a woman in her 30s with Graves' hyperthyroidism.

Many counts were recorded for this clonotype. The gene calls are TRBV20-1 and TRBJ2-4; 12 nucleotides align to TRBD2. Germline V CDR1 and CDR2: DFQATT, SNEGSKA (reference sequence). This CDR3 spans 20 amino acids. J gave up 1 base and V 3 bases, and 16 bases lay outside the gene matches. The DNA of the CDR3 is TGCAGTGCTAGTCAACATCTGCTAGCGGGAGGGATAGGGGCCAAAAACATTCAGTACTTC. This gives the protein CSASQHLLAGGIGAKNIQYF.

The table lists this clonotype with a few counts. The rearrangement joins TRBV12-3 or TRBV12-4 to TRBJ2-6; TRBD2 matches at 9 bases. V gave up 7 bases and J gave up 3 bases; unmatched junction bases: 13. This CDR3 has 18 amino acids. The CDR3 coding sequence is TGTGCCAGCACCCCGGTTTTAGCGGGAGAGTATGGGGCCAACGTCCTGACTTTC. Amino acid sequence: CASTPVLAGEYGANVLTF.

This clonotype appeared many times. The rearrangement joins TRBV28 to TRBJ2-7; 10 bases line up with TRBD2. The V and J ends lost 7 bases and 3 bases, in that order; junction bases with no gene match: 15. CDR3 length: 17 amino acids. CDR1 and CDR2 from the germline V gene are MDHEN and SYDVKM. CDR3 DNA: TGTGCCAGCATCTCCCCCGGAACTAGCGGGACCCGCTACGAGCAGTACTTC. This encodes CASISPGTSGTRYEQYF.

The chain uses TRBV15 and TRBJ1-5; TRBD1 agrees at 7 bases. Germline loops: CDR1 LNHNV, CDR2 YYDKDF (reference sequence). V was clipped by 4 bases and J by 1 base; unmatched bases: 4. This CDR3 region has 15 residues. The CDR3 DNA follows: TGTGCCACCAGCATAGGGGGCCTCAGCAATCAGCCCCAGCATTTT. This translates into CATSIGGLSNQPQHF.

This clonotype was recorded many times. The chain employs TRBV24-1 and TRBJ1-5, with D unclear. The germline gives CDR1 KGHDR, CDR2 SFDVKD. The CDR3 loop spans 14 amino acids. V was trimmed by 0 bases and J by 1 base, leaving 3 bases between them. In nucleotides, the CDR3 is TGTGCCACCAGTGATTTGTTCAGCAATCAGCCCCAGCATTTT. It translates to CATSDLFSNQPQHF.

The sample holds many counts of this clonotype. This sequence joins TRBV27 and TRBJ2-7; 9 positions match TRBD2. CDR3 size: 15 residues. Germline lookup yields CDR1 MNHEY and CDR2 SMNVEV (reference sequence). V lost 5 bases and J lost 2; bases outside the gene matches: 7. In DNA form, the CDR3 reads TGTGCCAGCAGTCCCCTAAGACTAGCGGCCTACGAGCAGTACTTC. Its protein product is CASSPLRLAAYEQYF.

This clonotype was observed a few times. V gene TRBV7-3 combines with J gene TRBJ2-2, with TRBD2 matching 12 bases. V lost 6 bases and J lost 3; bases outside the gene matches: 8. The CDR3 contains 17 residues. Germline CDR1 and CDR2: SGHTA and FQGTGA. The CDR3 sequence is CASSRLAGVLDTGELFF. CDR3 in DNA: TGTGCCAGCAGTCGACTAGCGGGAGTCTTAGACACCGGGGAGCTGTTTTTT.

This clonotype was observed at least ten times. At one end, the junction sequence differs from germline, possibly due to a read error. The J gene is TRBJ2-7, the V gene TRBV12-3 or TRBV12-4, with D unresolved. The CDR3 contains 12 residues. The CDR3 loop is CASTSNSYGQYF. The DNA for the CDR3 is TGTGCCAGCACCTCAAACAGCTACGGGCAGTACTTC.

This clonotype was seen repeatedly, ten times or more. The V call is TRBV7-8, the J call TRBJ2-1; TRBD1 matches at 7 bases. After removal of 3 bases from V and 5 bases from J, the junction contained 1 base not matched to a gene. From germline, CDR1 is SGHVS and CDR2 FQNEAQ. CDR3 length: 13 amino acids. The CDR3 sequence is CASSFTGDNEQFF. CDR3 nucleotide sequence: TGTGCCAGCAGCTTTACAGGGGACAATGAGCAGTTCTTC.

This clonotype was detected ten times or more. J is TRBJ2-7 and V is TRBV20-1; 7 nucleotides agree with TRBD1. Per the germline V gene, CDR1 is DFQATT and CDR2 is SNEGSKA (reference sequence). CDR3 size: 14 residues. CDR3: CTARSGTDYYEQYF. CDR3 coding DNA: TGCACCGCCCGATCCGGGACAGATTATTACGAGCAGTACTTC.

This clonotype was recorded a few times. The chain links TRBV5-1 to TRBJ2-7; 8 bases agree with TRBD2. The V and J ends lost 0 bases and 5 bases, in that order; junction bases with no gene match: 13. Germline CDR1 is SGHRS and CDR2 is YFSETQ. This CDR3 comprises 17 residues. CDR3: CASSLELPKRERDEQYF. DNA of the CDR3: TGCGCCAGCAGCTTGGAATTGCCAAAGCGGGAGCGGGACGAGCAGTACTTC. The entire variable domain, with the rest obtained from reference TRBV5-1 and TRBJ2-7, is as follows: KAGVTQTPRYLIKTRGQQVTLSCSPISGHRSVSWYQQTPGQGLQFLFEYFSETQRNKGNFPGRFSGRQFSNSRSEMNVSTLELGDSALYLCASSLELPKRERDEQYFGPGTRLTVT.

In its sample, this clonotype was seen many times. CDR3 sequence: CASSWASRDTQYF. CDR3 nucleotides: TGTGCCAGCAGTTGGGCGAGTCGGGATACGCAGTATTTT. The rearrangement links TRBV6-1 to TRBJ2-3, with no clear D. CDR1 is MNHNS and CDR2 is SASEGT in the germline V gene. The V gene lost 5 bases and the J gene lost 6 bases, with 12 bases spanning the gap. The CDR3 spans 13 residues.

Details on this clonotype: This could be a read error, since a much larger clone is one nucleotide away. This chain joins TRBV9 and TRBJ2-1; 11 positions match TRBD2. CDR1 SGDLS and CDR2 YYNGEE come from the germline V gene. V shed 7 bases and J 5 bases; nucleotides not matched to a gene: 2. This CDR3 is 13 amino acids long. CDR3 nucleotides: TGTGCCAGCGGGACTAGCGGACACAATGAGCAGTTCTTC. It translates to CASGTSGHNEQFF. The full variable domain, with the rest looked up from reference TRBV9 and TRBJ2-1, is DSGVTQTPKHLITATGQRVTLRCSPRSGDLSVYWYQQSLDQGLQFLIQYYNGEERAKGNILERFSAQQFPDLHSELNLSSLELGDSALYFCASGTSGHNEQFFGPGTRLTVL.

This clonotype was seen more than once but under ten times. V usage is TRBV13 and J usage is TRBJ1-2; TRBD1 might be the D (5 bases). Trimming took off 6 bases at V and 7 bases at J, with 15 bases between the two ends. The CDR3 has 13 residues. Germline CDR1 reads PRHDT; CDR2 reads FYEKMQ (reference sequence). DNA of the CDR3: TGTGCCAGCAGTCGAAGACGGGGCTCTGGCTACACCTTC. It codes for CASSRRRGSGYTF.

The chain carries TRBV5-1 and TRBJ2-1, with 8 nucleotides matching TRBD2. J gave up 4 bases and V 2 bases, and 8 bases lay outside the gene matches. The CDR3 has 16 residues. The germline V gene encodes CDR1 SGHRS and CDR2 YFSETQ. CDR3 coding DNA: TGCGCCAGCAGCTTTACTAGCGGTGAATTGTACAATGAGCAGTTCTTC. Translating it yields CASSFTSGELYNEQFF. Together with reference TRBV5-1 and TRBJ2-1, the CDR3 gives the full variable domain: KAGVTQTPRYLIKTRGQQVTLSCSPISGHRSVSWYQQTPGQGLQFLFEYFSETQRNKGNFPGRFSGRQFSNSRSEMNVSTLELGDSALYLCASSFTSGELYNEQFFGPGTRLTVL.

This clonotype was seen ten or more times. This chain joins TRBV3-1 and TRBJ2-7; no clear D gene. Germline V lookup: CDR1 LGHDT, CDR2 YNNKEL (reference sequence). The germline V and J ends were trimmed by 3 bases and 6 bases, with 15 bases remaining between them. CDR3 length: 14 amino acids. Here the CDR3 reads CASSQLTRWGEQYF. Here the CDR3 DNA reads TGTGCCAGCAGCCAGTTGACCCGGTGGGGCGAGCAGTACTTC.

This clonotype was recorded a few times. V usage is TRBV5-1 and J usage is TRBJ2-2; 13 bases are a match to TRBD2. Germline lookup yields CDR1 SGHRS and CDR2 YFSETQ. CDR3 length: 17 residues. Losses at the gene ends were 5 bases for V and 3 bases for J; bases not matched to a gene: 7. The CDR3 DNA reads TGCGCCAGCAGAATAGGACTAGCGGGAGCAGACACCGGGGAGCTGTTTTTT. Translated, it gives CASRIGLAGADTGELFF.

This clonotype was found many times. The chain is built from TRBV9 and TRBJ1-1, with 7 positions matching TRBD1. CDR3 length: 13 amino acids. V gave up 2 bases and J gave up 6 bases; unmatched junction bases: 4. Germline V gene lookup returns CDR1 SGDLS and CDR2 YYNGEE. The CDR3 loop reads CASSVRTGAEAFF. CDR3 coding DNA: TGTGCCAGCAGCGTTAGAACAGGGGCTGAAGCTTTCTTT.

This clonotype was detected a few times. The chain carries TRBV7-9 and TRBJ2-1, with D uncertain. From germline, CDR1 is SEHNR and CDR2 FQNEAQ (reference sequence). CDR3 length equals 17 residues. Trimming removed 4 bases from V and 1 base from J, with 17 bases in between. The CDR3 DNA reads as TGTGCCAGCAGCTCATCTGCCGGCAGGCCGTCCTACAATGAGCAGTTCTTC. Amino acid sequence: CASSSSAGRPSYNEQFF.

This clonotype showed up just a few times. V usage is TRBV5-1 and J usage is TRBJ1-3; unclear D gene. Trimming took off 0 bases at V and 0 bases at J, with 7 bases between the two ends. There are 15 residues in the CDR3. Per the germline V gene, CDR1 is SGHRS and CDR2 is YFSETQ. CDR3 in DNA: TGCGCCAGCAGCTTGGCCTTTAACTCTGGAAACACCATATATTTT. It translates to CASSLAFNSGNTIYF.